This T cell receptor (beta chain) was recovered during a study of preoperative IRX-2 immunotherapy in early breast cancer. The germline V and J ends were trimmed by 6 bases and 5 bases, with 17 bases remaining between them. Germline CDR1 is MNHGY and CDR2 is SAAAGT. The CDR3 covers 14 residues. Indicated treatment: preoperative locoregional IRX-2 cytokine immunotherapy. Libraries were prepared by immunoSEQ multiplex PCR; TCRdb keeps only in-frame clonotypes and omits some of them. The sample records 15,000 to 25,000 clones, around four fifths being singletons. The V call is TRBV6-8, the J call TRBJ2-7; D unclear. The receptor was isolated from a human donor with breast cancer. This material consisted of lymph node tissue, taken after IRX-2 immunotherapy. The CDR3 loop is CASSPGPIADEQYF. Here the CDR3 DNA reads TGTGCCAGCAGCCCCGGACCCATAGCAGACGAGCAGTACTTC.